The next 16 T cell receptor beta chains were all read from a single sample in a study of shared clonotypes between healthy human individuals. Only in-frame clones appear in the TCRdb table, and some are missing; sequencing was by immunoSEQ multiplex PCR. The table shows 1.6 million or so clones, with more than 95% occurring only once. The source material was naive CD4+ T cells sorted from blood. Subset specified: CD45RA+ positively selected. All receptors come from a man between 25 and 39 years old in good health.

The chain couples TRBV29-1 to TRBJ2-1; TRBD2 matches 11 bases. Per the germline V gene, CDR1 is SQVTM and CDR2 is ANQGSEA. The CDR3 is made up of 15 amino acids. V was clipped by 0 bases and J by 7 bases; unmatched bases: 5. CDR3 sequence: CSVEDVRLAGNEQFF. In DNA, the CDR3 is TGCAGCGTTGAAGATGTGAGACTAGCGGGGAATGAGCAGTTCTTC.

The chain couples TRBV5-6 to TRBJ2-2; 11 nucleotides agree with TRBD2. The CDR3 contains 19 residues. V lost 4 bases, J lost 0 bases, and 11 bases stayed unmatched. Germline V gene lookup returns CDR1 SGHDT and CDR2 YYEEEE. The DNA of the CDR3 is TGTGCCAGCAGCCCGAGGGATCTAGCGGGAGGCCCGAACACCGGGGAGCTGTTTTTT. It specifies CASSPRDLAGGPNTGELFF.

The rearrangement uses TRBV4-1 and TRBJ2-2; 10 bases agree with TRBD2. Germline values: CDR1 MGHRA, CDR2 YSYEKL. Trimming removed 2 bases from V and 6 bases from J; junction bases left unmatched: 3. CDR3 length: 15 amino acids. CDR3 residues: CASSQLAGVPGELFF. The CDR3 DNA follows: TGCGCCAGCAGCCAACTAGCGGGAGTGCCCGGGGAGCTGTTTTTT.

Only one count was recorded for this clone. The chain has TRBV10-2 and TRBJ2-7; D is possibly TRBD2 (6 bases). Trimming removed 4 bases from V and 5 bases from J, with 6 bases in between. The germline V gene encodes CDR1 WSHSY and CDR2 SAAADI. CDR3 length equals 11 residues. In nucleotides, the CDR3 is TGCGCCAGCAGTGGACTAGACGAGCAGTACTTC. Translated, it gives CASSGLDEQYF.

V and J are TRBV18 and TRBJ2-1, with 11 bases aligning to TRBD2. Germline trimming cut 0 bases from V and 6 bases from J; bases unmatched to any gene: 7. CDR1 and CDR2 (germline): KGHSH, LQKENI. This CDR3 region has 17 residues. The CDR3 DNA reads TGTGCCAGCTCACCACCGATAGGAGGGACTAGCGGCAATGAGCAGTTCTTC. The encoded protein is CASSPPIGGTSGNEQFF.

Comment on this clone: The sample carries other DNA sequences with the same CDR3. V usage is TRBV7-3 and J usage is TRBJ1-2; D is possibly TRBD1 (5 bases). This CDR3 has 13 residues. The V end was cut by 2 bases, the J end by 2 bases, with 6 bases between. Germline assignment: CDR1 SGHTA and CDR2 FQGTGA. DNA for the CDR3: TGTGCCAGCAGCTTAGGGGGAAACTATGGCTACACCTTC. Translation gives CASSLGGNYGYTF.

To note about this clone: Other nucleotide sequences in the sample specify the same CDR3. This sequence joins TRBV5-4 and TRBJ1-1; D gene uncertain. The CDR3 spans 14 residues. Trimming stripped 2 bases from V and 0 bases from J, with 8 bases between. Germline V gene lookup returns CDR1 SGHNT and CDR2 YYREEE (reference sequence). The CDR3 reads CASSLPGLNTEAFF. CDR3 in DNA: TGTGCCAGCAGCTTACCGGGATTGAACACTGAAGCTTTCTTT.

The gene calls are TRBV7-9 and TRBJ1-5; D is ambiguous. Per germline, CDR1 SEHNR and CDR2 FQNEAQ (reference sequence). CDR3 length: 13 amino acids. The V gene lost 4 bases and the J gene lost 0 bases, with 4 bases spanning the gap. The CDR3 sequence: CASSYSSNQPQHF. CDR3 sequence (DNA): TGTGCCAGCAGCTACAGTAGCAATCAGCCCCAGCATTTT. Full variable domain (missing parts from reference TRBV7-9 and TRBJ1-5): DTGVSQNPRHKITKRGQNVTFRCDPISEHNRLYWYRQTLGQGPEFLTYFQNEAQLEKSRLLSDRFSAERPKGSFSTLEIQRTEQGDSAMYLCASSYSSNQPQHFGDGTRLSIL.

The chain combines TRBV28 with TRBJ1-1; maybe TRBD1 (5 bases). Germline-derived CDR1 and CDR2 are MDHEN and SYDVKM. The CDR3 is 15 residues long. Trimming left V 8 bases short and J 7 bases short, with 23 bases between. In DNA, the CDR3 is TGTGCCAGCGTTCAAGGGGCAACACGTGTTGTTGAAGCTTTCTTT. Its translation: CASVQGATRVVEAFF.

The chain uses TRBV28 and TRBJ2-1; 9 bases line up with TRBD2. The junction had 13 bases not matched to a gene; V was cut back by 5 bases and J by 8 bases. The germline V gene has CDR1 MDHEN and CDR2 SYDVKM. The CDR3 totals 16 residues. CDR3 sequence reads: CASSPNGLASFDEQFF. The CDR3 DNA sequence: TGTGCCAGCAGTCCAAACGGACTAGCGAGTTTTGATGAGCAGTTCTTC.

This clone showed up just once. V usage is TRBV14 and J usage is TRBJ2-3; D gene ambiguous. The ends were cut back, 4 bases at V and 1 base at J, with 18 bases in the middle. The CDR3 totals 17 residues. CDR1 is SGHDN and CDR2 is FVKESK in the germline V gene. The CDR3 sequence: CASSPLALGYRTDTQYF. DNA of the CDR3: TGTGCCAGCAGCCCCCTGGCGTTGGGTTACCGCACAGATACGCAGTATTTT. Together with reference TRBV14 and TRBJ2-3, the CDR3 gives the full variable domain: EAGVTQFPSHSVIEKGQTVTLRCDPISGHDNLYWYRRVMGKEIKFLLHFVKESKQDESGMPNNRFLAERTGGTYSTLKVQPAELEDSGVYFCASSPLALGYRTDTQYFGPGTRLTVL.

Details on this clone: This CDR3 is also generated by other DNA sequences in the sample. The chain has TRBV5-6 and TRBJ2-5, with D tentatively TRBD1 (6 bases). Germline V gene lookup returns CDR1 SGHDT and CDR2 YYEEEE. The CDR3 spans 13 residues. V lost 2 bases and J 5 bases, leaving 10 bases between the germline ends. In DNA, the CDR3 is TGTGCCAGCAGCTTACAGGGCGGGGAGACCCAGTACTTC. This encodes CASSLQGGETQYF.

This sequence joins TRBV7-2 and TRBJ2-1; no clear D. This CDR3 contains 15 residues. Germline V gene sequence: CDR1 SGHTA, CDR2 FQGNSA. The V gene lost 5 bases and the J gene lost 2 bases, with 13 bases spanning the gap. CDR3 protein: CASSPRGATYNEQFF. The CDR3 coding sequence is TGTGCCAGCAGCCCCCGTGGAGCCACCTACAATGAGCAGTTCTTC.

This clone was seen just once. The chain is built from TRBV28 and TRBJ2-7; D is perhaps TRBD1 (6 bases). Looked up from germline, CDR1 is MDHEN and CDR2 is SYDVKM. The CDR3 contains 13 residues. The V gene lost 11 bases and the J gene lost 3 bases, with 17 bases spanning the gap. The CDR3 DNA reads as TGTGCCTGGAGTAGGGGGTGGTTCTACGAGCAGTACTTC. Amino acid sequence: CAWSRGWFYEQYF.

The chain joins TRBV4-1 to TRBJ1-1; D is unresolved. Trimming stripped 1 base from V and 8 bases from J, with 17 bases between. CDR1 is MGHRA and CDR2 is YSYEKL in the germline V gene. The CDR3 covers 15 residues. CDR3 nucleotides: TGCGCCAGCAGCCAAGCGGGCAGACGACTCAAGGAAGCTTTCTTT. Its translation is CASSQAGRRLKEAFF.

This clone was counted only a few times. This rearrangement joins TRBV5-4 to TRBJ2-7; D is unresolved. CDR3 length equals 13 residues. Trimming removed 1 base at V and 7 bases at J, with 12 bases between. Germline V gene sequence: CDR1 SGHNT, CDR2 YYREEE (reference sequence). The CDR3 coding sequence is TGTGCCAGCAGCTTGACCAACCCTAGGGAGCAGTACTTC. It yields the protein CASSLTNPREQYF. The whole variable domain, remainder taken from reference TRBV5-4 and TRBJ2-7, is ETGVTQSPTHLIKTRGQQVTLRCSSQSGHNTVSWYQQALGQGPQFIFQYYREEENGRGNFPPRFSGLQFPNYSSELNVNALELDDSALYLCASSLTNPREQYFGPGTRLTVT.